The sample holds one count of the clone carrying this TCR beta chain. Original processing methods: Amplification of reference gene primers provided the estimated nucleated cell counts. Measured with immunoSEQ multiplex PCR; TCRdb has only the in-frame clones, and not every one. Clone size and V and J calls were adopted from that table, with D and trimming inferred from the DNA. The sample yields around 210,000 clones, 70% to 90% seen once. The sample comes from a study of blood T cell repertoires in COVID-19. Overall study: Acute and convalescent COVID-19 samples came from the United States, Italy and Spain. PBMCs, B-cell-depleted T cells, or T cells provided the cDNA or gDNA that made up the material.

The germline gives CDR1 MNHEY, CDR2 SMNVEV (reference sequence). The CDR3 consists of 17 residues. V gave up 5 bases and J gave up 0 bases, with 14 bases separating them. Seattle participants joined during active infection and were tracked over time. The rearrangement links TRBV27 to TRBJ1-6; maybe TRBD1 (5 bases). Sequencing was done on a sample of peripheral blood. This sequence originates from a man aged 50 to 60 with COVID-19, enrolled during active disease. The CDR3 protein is CASSGGIQSSYNSPLHF. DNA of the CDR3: TGTGCCAGCAGTGGGGGGATACAGAGCTCCTATAATTCACCCCTCCACTTT.